The entry that follows covers one TCR beta chain sequence. Its target is unknown. Other DNA sequences in this sample translate to the same CDR3. The primer mix had 60 Vbeta and 13 Jbeta primers. Libraries were prepared by immunoSEQ multiplex PCR; TCRdb keeps only in-frame clonotypes and omits some of them. The sample has 110,000 or so clones; 77% are singletons. This sample is drawn from a study of cytomegalovirus exposure and HLA in healthy donors. Points from the study as a whole: The study designated about 160 TCR beta chains cytomegalovirus-associated.

The sequencing input was PBMCs. The clonotype originates from a woman aged 40 to 49 in good health and CMV-seropositive.

The CDR3 DNA reads TGTGCCAGCAGTTTGTTGAGGGAGGGAGCAAAGCTGTTTTTT. This translates into CASSLLREGAKLFF. This sequence joins TRBV28 and TRBJ1-4; D gene ambiguous. The CDR3 runs 14 residues. The V gene lost 3 bases and the J gene lost 14 bases, with 19 bases spanning the gap. In germline, CDR1 is MDHEN, CDR2 SYDVKM.